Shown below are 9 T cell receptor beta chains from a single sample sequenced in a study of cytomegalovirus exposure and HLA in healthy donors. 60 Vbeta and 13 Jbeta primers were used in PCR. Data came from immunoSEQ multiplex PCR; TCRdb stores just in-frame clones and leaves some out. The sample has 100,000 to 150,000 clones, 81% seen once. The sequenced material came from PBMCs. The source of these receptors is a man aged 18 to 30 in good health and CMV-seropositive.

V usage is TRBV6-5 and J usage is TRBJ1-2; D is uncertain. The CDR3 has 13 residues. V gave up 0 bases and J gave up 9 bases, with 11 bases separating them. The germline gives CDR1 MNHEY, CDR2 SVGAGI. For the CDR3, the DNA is TGTGCCAGCAGTTACTCTGAGGGCGGTCGCTACACCTTC. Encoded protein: CASSYSEGGRYTF.

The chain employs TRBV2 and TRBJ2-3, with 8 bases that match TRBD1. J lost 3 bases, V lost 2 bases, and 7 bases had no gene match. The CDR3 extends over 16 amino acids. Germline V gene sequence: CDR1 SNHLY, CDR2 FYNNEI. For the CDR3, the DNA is TGTGCCAGCAGTGAAAATGGGCAGGGGGCAACAGATACGCAGTATTTT. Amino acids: CASSENGQGATDTQYF.

This CDR3 is CASSVDSSGNTIYF. CDR3 nucleotides: TGTGCCAGCAGCGTAGACAGCTCTGGAAACACCATATATTTT. The chain joins TRBV9 to TRBJ1-3; D gene unclear. Germline CDR1 reads SGDLS; CDR2 reads YYNGEE. CDR3 length equals 14 residues. Trimming pared 0 bases from V and 0 bases from J, leaving 4 bases between.

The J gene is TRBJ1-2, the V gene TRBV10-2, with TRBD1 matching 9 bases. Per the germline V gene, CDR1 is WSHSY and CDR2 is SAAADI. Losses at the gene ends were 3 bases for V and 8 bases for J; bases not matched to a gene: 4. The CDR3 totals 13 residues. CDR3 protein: CASSEGTGLGYTF. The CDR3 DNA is TGCGCCAGCAGTGAAGGGACAGGGCTCGGCTACACCTTC.

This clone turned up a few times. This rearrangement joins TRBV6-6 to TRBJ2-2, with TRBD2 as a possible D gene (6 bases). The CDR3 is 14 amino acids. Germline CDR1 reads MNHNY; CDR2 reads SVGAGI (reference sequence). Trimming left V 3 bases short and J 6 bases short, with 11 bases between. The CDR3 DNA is TGTGCCAGCAGTTATCATTGGGGGGCCGGGGAGCTGTTTTTT. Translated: CASSYHWGAGELFF.

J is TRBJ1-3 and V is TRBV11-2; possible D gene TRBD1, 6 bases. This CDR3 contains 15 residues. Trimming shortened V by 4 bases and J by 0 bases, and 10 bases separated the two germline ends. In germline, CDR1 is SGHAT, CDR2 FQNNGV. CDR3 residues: CASSSPGASGNTIYF. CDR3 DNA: TGTGCCAGCAGCTCCCCAGGGGCCTCTGGAAACACCATATATTTT.

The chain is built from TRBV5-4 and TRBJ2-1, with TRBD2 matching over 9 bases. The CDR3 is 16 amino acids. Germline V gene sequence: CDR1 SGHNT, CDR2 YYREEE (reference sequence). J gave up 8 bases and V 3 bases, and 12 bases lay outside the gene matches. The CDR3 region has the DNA TGTGCCAGCAGCTCCCTCGGGACTAGCAGGGGGGATGAGCAGTTCTTC. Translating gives CASSSLGTSRGDEQFF.

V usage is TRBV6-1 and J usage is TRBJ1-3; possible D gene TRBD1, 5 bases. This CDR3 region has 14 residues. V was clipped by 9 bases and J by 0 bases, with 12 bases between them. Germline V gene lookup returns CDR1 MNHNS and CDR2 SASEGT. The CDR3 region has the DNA TGTGCCAGTTTCGACAGACTCTCTGGAAACACCATATATTTT. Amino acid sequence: CASFDRLSGNTIYF.

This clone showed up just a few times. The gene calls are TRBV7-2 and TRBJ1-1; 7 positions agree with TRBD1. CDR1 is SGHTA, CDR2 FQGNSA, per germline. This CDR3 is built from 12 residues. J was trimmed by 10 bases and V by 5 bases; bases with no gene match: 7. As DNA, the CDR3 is TGTGCCAGCAGCCTCAGGACAGGCTTAGCTTTCTTT. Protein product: CASSLRTGLAFF.